The 5 T cell receptor beta chains in this list originate from one sample, sequenced in a study of T cells in Graves' hyperthyroidism and ophthalmopathy. Regions amplified from RNA transcripts were the TCR beta CDR3 regions. Primed by the HTBI set, a first-round RT-PCR was run on the TCR CDR3. TCRdb passed the multiplex PCR reads through MiXCR, listing each CDR3 protein once. The data hold under 400,000 distinct CDR3 sequences, with roughly 15% observed a single time. Material: blood. The receptors stem from a woman in her sixties or seventies with Graves' ophthalmopathy.

The chain carries TRBV29-1 and TRBJ2-7; D possibly uses TRBD1 or TRBD2 (5 bases each). The CDR3 extends over 13 amino acids. Germline lookup yields CDR1 SQVTM and CDR2 ANQGSEA. Trimming took off 7 bases at V and 2 bases at J, with 15 bases between the two ends. The CDR3 here is CSAGGTTTYEQYF. The DNA for the CDR3 is TGCAGCGCTGGTGGGACGACGACCTACGAGCAGTACTTC.

This clonotype occurred a few times. Compared with germline, one end of the junction differs, possibly owing to a read error. The chain couples TRBV4-1 to TRBJ2-1; TRBD1 matches 8 bases. Germline V gene lookup returns CDR1 MGHRA and CDR2 YSYEKL. The CDR3 consists of 16 residues. The CDR3 loop is CASSQPLDRAGDEQSF. Here the CDR3 DNA reads TGCGCCAGCAGCCAGCCACTGGACAGGGCTGGGGATGAGCAGTCCTTC.

This clonotype was recorded at least ten times. This chain joins TRBV2 and TRBJ2-1; TRBD2 matches 10 bases. The J segment lost 4 bases and the V segment lost 3 bases, leaving 3 bases of the junction unmatched. CDR1 and CDR2 from the germline V gene are SNHLY and FYNNEI. The CDR3 has 15 residues. This chain's CDR3 is CASSDVAGGYNEQFF. The CDR3 DNA reads as TGTGCCAGCAGTGACGTAGCGGGAGGATACAATGAGCAGTTCTTC.

The chain is built from TRBV4-1 and TRBJ1-1; the D is unclear. The CDR3 is 13 amino acids. The germline V gene encodes CDR1 MGHRA and CDR2 YSYEKL. V was trimmed by 1 base and J by 1 base, leaving 4 bases between them. CDR3 amino acids: CASSQAGNTEAFF. CDR3 DNA sequence: TGCGCCAGCAGCCAAGCGGGGAACACTGAAGCTTTCTTT.

This clonotype was recorded many times. The chain couples TRBV7-8 to TRBJ2-2; D is unclear. Trimming took 4 bases from V and 1 from J, leaving 16 bases between them. The length of the CDR3 is 17 residues. The V gene's germline CDR1 is SGHVS and CDR2 FQNEAQ. The CDR3 reads CASSSKVGGENTGELFF. The CDR3 DNA is TGTGCCAGCAGCTCCAAGGTTGGCGGAGAGAACACCGGGGAGCTGTTTTTT.